These 21 T cell receptor beta chains were all obtained from the same sample, sequenced in a study of T cell responses to AZD1222 COVID-19 vaccine. Repertoires were generated with immunoSEQ multiplex PCR, while TCRdb's copy carries only in-frame clones and drops some. Of 140,000 to 150,000 clones in the sample, 75% to 90% were seen once. The source material was peripheral blood, sampled on day 0 of AZD1222 vaccination. The receptor set was obtained from an adult in good health.

The CDR3 DNA sequence: TGTGCCACCAGCACCGGGAGGAGGACTAGCGGGAGGGCGGGGGAGACCCAGTACTTC. Protein sequence: CATSTGRRTSGRAGETQYF. The chain employs TRBV15 and TRBJ2-5; TRBD2 matches at 15 bases. The V gene's germline CDR1 is LNHNV and CDR2 YYDKDF (reference sequence). The CDR3 has 19 amino acids. The J segment lost 5 bases and the V segment lost 4 bases, leaving 14 bases of the junction unmatched. Filled out from reference TRBV15 and TRBJ2-5, the complete variable domain reads DAMVIQNPRYQVTQFGKPVTLSCSQTLNHNVMYWYQQKSSQAPKLLFHYYDKDFNNEADTPDNFQSRRPNTSFCFLDIRSPGLGDTAMYLCATSTGRRTSGRAGETQYFGPGTRLLVL.

This clone appeared once. V and J are TRBV3-1 (or the pseudogene TRBV3-2) and TRBJ1-1, with unresolved D. Germline V lookup: CDR1 LGHDT, CDR2 YNNKEL (reference sequence). CDR3 size: 13 residues. V lost 3 bases to trimming and J lost 6 bases, with 11 bases between them. The CDR3: CASSHELGAEAFF. CDR3 bases: TGTGCCAGCAGCCACGAGCTGGGCGCTGAAGCTTTCTTT.

V and J are TRBV4-1 and TRBJ1-6; D ambiguous. V lost 1 base, J lost 7 bases, and 20 bases lay in between. This CDR3 has 18 amino acids. Germline loops: CDR1 MGHRA, CDR2 YSYEKL. The CDR3 here is CASSQVEVVLKKNSPLHF. The CDR3 coding sequence is TGCGCCAGCAGCCAAGTTGAGGTGGTCTTGAAAAAAAATTCACCCCTCCACTTT.

Concerning this clone: This specimen includes other DNA sequences encoding the same CDR3. The chain joins TRBV7-9 to TRBJ2-1; D not resolved. The CDR3 has 14 residues. V shed 0 bases and J shed 1 base, with 4 bases lying between them. Looked up from germline, CDR1 is SEHNR and CDR2 is FQNEAQ (reference sequence). CDR3 bases: TGTGCCAGCAGCTTAGCTGGGTCCTACAATGAGCAGTTCTTC. Residues: CASSLAGSYNEQFF.

The chain couples TRBV18 to TRBJ2-7, with 9 bases fitting TRBD1. With V trimmed by 0 bases and J by 1 base, 1 base remained unmatched. The CDR3 runs 15 residues. Germline V gene lookup returns CDR1 KGHSH and CDR2 LQKENI. CDR3: CASSPPGTGSYEQYF. The CDR3 DNA is TGTGCCAGCTCACCACCGGGGACAGGGTCCTACGAGCAGTACTTC.

This chain connects TRBV5-1 to TRBJ2-3; D gene uncertain. This CDR3 region has 14 residues. Trimming took off 0 bases at V and 7 bases at J, with 12 bases between the two ends. The germline gives CDR1 SGHRS, CDR2 YFSETQ. CDR3 DNA: TGCGCCAGCAGCTTGGCCGACGCGCTGAATACGCAGTATTTT. This sequence encodes CASSLADALNTQYF. Supplemented by reference TRBV5-1 and TRBJ2-3, the full variable domain reads KAGVTQTPRYLIKTRGQQVTLSCSPISGHRSVSWYQQTPGQGLQFLFEYFSETQRNKGNFPGRFSGRQFSNSRSEMNVSTLELGDSALYLCASSLADALNTQYFGPGTRLTVL.

In DNA, the CDR3 is TGTGCCAGCAGCTTACAGGGAGGAAACTACGAGCAGTACTTC. This translates into CASSLQGGNYEQYF. V is TRBV7-2 and J is TRBJ2-7, with D tentatively TRBD2 (6 bases). Per the germline V gene, CDR1 is SGHTA and CDR2 is FQGNSA. Trimming removed 2 bases at V and 3 bases at J, with 11 bases between. The CDR3 sequence is 14 residues long.

This chain uses TRBV28 with TRBJ1-6, with a weak D call TRBD1 (5 bases). The CDR3 contains 15 residues. V was trimmed by 6 bases and J by 3 bases, leaving 12 bases between them. The V gene's germline CDR1 is MDHEN and CDR2 SYDVKM. In nucleotides, the CDR3 is TGTGCCAGCAGGCTGGGACCGGGCTATAATTCACCCCTCCACTTT. This codes for CASRLGPGYNSPLHF.

The rearrangement joins TRBV9 to TRBJ2-1; 12 nucleotides line up with TRBD2. Germline lookup yields CDR1 SGDLS and CDR2 YYNGEE. Trimming took 0 bases from V and 0 from J; bases not matched to a gene: 7. The CDR3 is 19 residues long. CDR3 nucleotide sequence: TGTGCCAGCAGCGTAGGGACTAGCGGGACAAAAAGCTCCTACAATGAGCAGTTCTTC. As protein: CASSVGTSGTKSSYNEQFF.

The chain is built from TRBV5-6 and TRBJ2-5; D is uncertain. This CDR3 region has 15 residues. Trimming removed 1 base at V and 2 bases at J, with 12 bases between. Per germline, CDR1 SGHDT and CDR2 YYEEEE. The CDR3 reads CASSLTPHIQETQYF. The CDR3 bases are TGTGCCAGCAGCTTGACCCCACATATACAAGAGACCCAGTACTTC.

The V call is TRBV24-1, the J call TRBJ2-5; 7 bases fit TRBD1. The germline V gene has CDR1 KGHDR and CDR2 SFDVKD. Trimming removed 1 base from V and 0 bases from J; junction bases left unmatched: 4. The length of the CDR3 is 16 residues. The CDR3 coding sequence is TGTGCCACCAGTGATTTCCCGGGGACAGACCAAGAGACCCAGTACTTC. Its protein product is CATSDFPGTDQETQYF.

V usage is TRBV27 and J usage is TRBJ1-5; a possible D gene is TRBD1 (5 bases). Between the trimmed V and J ends, which lost 5 bases and 2 bases, there was a span of 10 bases. CDR3 length equals 14 residues. Germline V gene data show CDR1 as MNHEY and CDR2 as SMNVEV (reference sequence). The CDR3 DNA reads TGTGCCAGCAGTCGGGGGGACCGCAATCAGCCCCAGCATTTT. It yields the protein CASSRGDRNQPQHF.

The CDR3 nucleotides are TGTGCCAGCAGCGACACAGGGCCCTATGGCTACACCTTC. It is translated as CASSDTGPYGYTF. V is TRBV2 and J is TRBJ1-2; maybe TRBD1 (6 bases). With 6 bases removed from V and 4 bases from J, the gap between germline ends came to 12 bases. Germline V gives CDR1 SNHLY, CDR2 FYNNEI. CDR3 length: 13 amino acids.

The chain carries TRBV5-5 and TRBJ2-3, with D tentatively TRBD2 (5 bases). The CDR3 is 13 residues long. Between the trimmed V and J ends, which lost 5 bases and 2 bases, there was a span of 9 bases. Per the germline V gene, CDR1 is SGHKS and CDR2 is YYEKEE (reference sequence). CDR3 nucleotides: TGTGCCAGCAGAGGACGGGACACAGATACGCAGTATTTT. Encoded protein: CASRGRDTDTQYF.

This chain joins TRBV7-6 and TRBJ2-7, with D perhaps assigned TRBD1 or TRBD2 (5 bases each). With 1 base removed from V and 3 bases from J, the gap between germline ends came to 16 bases. The CDR3 contains 16 residues. The germline gives CDR1 SGHVS, CDR2 FNYEAQ. The CDR3 nucleotides read TGTGCCAGCAGCTTAGGAGGGGTAGGCTACTTCTACGAGCAGTACTTC. The encoded protein is CASSLGGVGYFYEQYF.

The rearrangement uses TRBV27 and TRBJ1-2; D is unclear. Trimming removed 1 base at V and 1 base at J, with 10 bases between. The CDR3 length is 15 residues. Germline CDR1 is MNHEY and CDR2 is SMNVEV (reference sequence). The CDR3 nucleotides read TGTGCCAGCAGTTTATTAGGCAGTCTTAACTATGGCTACACCTTC. This translates into CASSLLGSLNYGYTF.

CDR3: CAWSTGSAVEAFF. Here the CDR3 DNA reads TGTGCCTGGAGTACAGGGTCCGCGGTCGAGGCTTTCTTT. The chain uses TRBV30 and TRBJ1-1; D possibly corresponds to TRBD1 (6 bases). This CDR3 comprises 13 residues. Trimming left V 2 bases short and J 11 bases short, with 18 bases between. The germline CDR1 and CDR2 sequences are GTSNPN and SVGIG (reference sequence).

The gene calls are TRBV15 and TRBJ1-1; 7 bases fit TRBD1. CDR3 length equals 14 residues. CDR1 LNHNV and CDR2 YYDKDF come from the germline V gene (reference sequence). V was clipped by 9 bases and J by 3 bases; unmatched bases: 10. CDR3 in amino acids: CATHQTGMDTEAFF. DNA of the CDR3: TGTGCCACTCATCAGACAGGGATGGACACTGAAGCTTTCTTT.

The V gene is TRBV11-2, the J gene TRBJ2-7, with 8 nucleotides matching TRBD2. Trimming cost V 1 base and J 7 bases; bases outside gene matches: 18. The germline CDR1 and CDR2 sequences are SGHAT and FQNNGV. This CDR3 contains 18 residues. In nucleotides, the CDR3 is TGTGCCAGCAGCTTAGTAAGAGGGGAGGGAGCGGGAGTAAGAGAGCAGTACTTC. Amino acids: CASSLVRGEGAGVREQYF.

The chain uses TRBV9 and TRBJ2-5; D gene ambiguous. Trimming took 3 bases from V and 3 from J, leaving 21 bases between them. This CDR3 is 17 amino acids long. CDR1 is SGDLS, CDR2 YYNGEE, per germline. The CDR3 bases are TGTGCCAGCAGCGCAAGTTACCCCGGAAGGCGAGAAGAGACCCAGTACTTC. This sequence encodes CASSASYPGRREETQYF.

The chain combines TRBV28 with TRBJ2-1; D is undetermined. This CDR3 contains 11 residues. Germline CDR1 MDHEN, CDR2 SYDVKM. V dropped 6 bases and J dropped 10 bases, with 10 bases sitting between them. CDR3: CASSLSQEQFF. The CDR3 DNA is TGTGCCAGCAGCCTCTCCCAGGAGCAGTTCTTC.